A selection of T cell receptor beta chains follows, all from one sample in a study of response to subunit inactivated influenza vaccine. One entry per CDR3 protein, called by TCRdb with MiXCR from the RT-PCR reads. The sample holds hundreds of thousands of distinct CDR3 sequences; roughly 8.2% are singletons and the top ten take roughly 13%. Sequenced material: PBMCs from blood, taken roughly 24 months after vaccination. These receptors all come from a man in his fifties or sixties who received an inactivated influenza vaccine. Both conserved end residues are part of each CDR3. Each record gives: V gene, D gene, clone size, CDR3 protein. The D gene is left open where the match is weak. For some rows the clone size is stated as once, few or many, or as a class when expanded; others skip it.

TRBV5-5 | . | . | CASSSNPGNYGYTF
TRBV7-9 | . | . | CASSLGGQRNGYTF
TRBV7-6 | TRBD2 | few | CASSQLARSNTGELFF
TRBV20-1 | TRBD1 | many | CSARKTGDGEQYF
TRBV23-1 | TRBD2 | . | CASSQISRGDTDTQYF
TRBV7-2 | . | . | CASSLSRDLRAQYF
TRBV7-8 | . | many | CASSLRLGEGTQYF
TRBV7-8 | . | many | CASSLMMTGVGETQYF
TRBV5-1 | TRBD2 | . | CASSLGSLAGAYEQYF
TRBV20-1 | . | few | CSPSPGALWETQYF
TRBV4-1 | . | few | CASSQDYEQADTGELFF
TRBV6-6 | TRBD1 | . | CAMTQGSVYGYTF
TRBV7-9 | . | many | CASRPFYGYTF
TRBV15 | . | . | CATSRDRAGQPQHF
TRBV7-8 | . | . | CASSLLPDSPLHF
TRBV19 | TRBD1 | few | CASSIPTGQAQPQHF
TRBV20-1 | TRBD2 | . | CSARHGTSGGRDEQFF
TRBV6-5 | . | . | CASSYGRGGLNTEAFF
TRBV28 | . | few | CASSFFHEQFF
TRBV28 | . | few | CASSLSSQGSGELFF
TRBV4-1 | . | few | CASSHRSGRRENHLYGYTF
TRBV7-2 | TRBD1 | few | CASSLGGDGKLFF
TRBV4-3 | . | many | CASSPTYVSGSFYGYTF
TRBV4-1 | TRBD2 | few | CASSRTSGGDTQYF
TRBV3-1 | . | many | CASSPRGGEQYF
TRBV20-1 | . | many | CSATGWASNTEAFF
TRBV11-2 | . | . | CASRTWGGLGTNYGYTF
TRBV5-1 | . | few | CASSLVVNDNEQFF
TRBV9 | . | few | CASSVAAGNQETQYF
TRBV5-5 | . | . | CASSLTGQIAAYEQYF
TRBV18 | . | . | CASSPKRVAGLDYYEQYF
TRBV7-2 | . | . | CASSTRAWVNTEAFF
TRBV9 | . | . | CASSGSGASSYEQYF
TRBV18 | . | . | CASSRNRDGYGYTF
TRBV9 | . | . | CASSVGSTSGNTIYF
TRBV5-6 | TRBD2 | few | CASSHGTSGYEQYF
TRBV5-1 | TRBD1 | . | CASSRRTRQGADLNYGYTF
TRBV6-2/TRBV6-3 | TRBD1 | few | CASSPPGQGFYHEQYF
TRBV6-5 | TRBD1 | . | CASSYSTGDSWDEQFF
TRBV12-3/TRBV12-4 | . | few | CASTSTLNTGELFF
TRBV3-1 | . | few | CASSPGTPLANEQFF
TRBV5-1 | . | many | CASSSTLGSGNTIYF
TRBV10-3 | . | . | CAISRGSDNEQFF
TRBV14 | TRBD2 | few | CASSHLLAGIYEQYF
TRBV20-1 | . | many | CSATREMNTEAFF
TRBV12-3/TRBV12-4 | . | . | CASRWGSVNTQYF
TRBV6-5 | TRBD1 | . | CASSYFDRGPSYEQYF